The 24 T cell receptor beta chains below were found in one sample sequenced in a study of HIV-infected patients and healthy controls. Reverse transcription used 450 to 550 ng RNA and constant-region primers for alpha and beta. Each of the alpha and beta chains got its own library through chain-specific third strand synthesis with indices. MiXCR was run by TCRdb on the 5' RACE reads, yielding one entry per CDR3 protein. The profile shows about 8,300 distinct CDR3 sequences, 9% to 10% of them singletons. All unsorted peripheral T cells were captured because whole blood was used without fractionation. Sequenced material: blood, taken before antiretroviral therapy. These receptors were collected from an adult with HIV infection.

In this sample, this clonotype is medium-sized (0.01 to 0.1%). The V and J genes are TRBV2 and TRBJ2-7; 8 bases line up with TRBD2. This CDR3 comprises 15 residues. Germline trimming cut 7 bases from V and 6 bases from J; bases unmatched to any gene: 14. Germline V gene sequence: CDR1 SNHLY, CDR2 FYNNEI. For the CDR3, the DNA is TGTGCCAGCACCCCGGGGGGGACTTTCCCTGGCGAGCAGTACTTC. Amino acid sequence: CASTPGGTFPGEQYF.

This clonotype was detected ten times or more. The chain is built from TRBV20-1 and TRBJ2-1, with a weak D call TRBD2 (6 bases). There are 15 residues in the CDR3. CDR1 is DFQATT, CDR2 SNEGSKA, per germline (reference sequence). V was shortened by 5 bases and J by 10 bases, with 24 bases between the two germline ends. CDR3 loop: CSARWLASPTGEQFF. The CDR3 nucleotides read TGCAGTGCTCGGTGGCTAGCGTCGCCGACGGGGGAGCAGTTCTTC.

The table lists this clonotype with many counts. The chain employs TRBV5-1 and TRBJ1-1; D unresolved. Germline CDR1 SGHRS, CDR2 YFSETQ. The CDR3 sequence is 15 residues long. Between the trimmed V and J ends, which lost 1 base and 1 base, there was a span of 11 bases. The CDR3 is CASSLYGTENTEAFF. CDR3 in DNA: TGCGCCAGCAGCTTGTATGGTACAGAGAACACTGAAGCTTTCTTT.

The sample holds many counts of this clonotype. Mismatch with germline at one junction end may stem from a read error. The CDR3 protein is CASSLALQKLAKNIQYF. As DNA, the CDR3 is TGTGCCAGCAGCCTAGCCCTTCAAAAACTAGCCAAAAACATTCAGTACTTC. V is TRBV7-9 and J is TRBJ2-4, with D possibly being TRBD2 (5 bases). Germline-derived CDR1 and CDR2 are SEHNR and FQNEAQ (reference sequence). The CDR3 has 17 amino acids. The variable domain in full, completed from reference TRBV7-9 and TRBJ2-4, reads DTGVSQNPRHKITKRGQNVTFRCDPISEHNRLYWYRQTLGQGPEFLTYFQNEAQLEKSRLLSDRFSAERPKGSFSTLEIQRTEQGDSAMYLCASSLALQKLAKNIQYFGAGTRLSVL.

This clonotype came up many times. This chain connects TRBV27 to TRBJ2-7, with D possibly matching TRBD1 (6 bases). The CDR3 covers 14 residues. Germline-derived CDR1 and CDR2 are MNHEY and SMNVEV (reference sequence). V lost 5 bases to trimming and J lost 3 bases, with 14 bases between them. CDR3 in DNA: TGTGCCAGCAGTGCCACAGGGTCCCACTACGAGCAGTACTTC. As protein: CASSATGSHYEQYF.

There are many counts of this clonotype. This chain joins TRBV5-1 and TRBJ1-1, with D possibly matching TRBD1 (5 bases). The CDR3 extends over 14 amino acids. Trimming shortened V by 4 bases and J by 2 bases, and 12 bases separated the two germline ends. Germline assignment: CDR1 SGHRS and CDR2 YFSETQ. The CDR3 reads CASSPGPGNTEAFF. DNA for the CDR3: TGCGCCAGCAGCCCGGGGCCGGGAAACACTGAAGCTTTCTTT.

This clonotype has at least ten counts. The chain is built from TRBV6-5 and TRBJ2-7; no firm D call. Germline CDR1 is MNHEY and CDR2 is SVGAGI. Trimming left V 6 bases short and J 2 bases short, with 8 bases between. The CDR3 spans 12 residues. The CDR3 sequence is CASRATTYEQYF. As DNA, the CDR3 is TGTGCCAGCAGAGCCACAACCTACGAGCAGTACTTC.

The table lists this clonotype with many counts. The chain links TRBV4-3 to TRBJ1-1, with 7 bases identical to TRBD1. CDR1 and CDR2 (germline): LGHNA, YSLEER. J gave up 4 bases and V 1 base, and 9 bases lay outside the gene matches. The CDR3 totals 16 residues. CDR3 sequence (DNA): TGCGCCAGCAGCCAAGTTGGGGGCAGGGGGACCACTGAAGCTTTCTTT. Its protein product is CASSQVGGRGTTEAFF.

CDR3 bases: TGTGCCAGCAGGATGACAGGGACCGGGGAGCTGTTTTTT. Translating gives CASRMTGTGELFF. The chain joins TRBV27 to TRBJ2-2; 7 bases align to TRBD1. There are 13 residues in the CDR3. The germline CDR1 and CDR2 sequences are MNHEY and SMNVEV (reference sequence). V lost 6 bases to trimming and J lost 5 bases; unmatched junction nucleotides: 3.

This chain connects TRBV4-1 to TRBJ2-3, with 12 bases that match TRBD2. This CDR3 spans 16 amino acids. The germline V gene has CDR1 MGHRA and CDR2 YSYEKL. The J segment lost 6 bases and the V segment lost 1 base, leaving 5 bases of the junction unmatched. The CDR3 nucleotides are TGCGCCAGCAGCCAAGGAGGTCTAGCGGGAGGGGATACGCAGTATTTT. Translation gives CASSQGGLAGGDTQYF.

This clonotype was found many times. The chain has TRBV7-2 and TRBJ2-3; D unclear. With 5 bases removed from V and 2 bases from J, the gap between germline ends came to 14 bases. The germline V gene encodes CDR1 SGHTA and CDR2 FQGNSA. The CDR3 has 15 amino acids. The CDR3 is CASSDQTGYTDTQYF. The CDR3 region has the DNA TGTGCCAGCAGCGATCAGACTGGATACACAGATACGCAGTATTTT.

Many counts were recorded for this clonotype. The chain has TRBV20-1 and TRBJ1-1; 11 bases are a match to TRBD1. The CDR3 spans 16 residues. V lost 6 bases to trimming and J lost 5 bases; unmatched junction nucleotides: 14. The germline CDR1 and CDR2 sequences are DFQATT and SNEGSKA (reference sequence). CDR3 in amino acids: CSAIKGTGGGGTEAFF. The CDR3 DNA reads as TGCAGTGCCATAAAGGGGACAGGGGGTGGGGGAACTGAAGCTTTCTTT.

This clonotype was seen ten or more times. The chain employs TRBV7-2 and TRBJ2-7, with TRBD1 matching over 8 bases. The length of the CDR3 is 13 residues. In germline, CDR1 is SGHTA, CDR2 FQGNSA. With V trimmed by 5 bases and J by 7 bases, 7 bases remained unmatched. In DNA form, the CDR3 reads TGTGCCAGCAGCCACTACGACAGGGGTGAGCAGTACTTC. Its protein product is CASSHYDRGEQYF.

This clonotype was seen at least ten times. The chain is built from TRBV10-3 and TRBJ2-3; 10 nucleotides match TRBD2. Losses at the gene ends were 7 bases for V and 5 bases for J; bases not matched to a gene: 9. The germline V gene has CDR1 ENHRY and CDR2 SYGVKD. This CDR3 contains 15 residues. The CDR3 loop is CAINSLAGAKDTQYF. CDR3 sequence (DNA): TGTGCCATCAATTCCCTAGCGGGGGCAAAAGATACGCAGTATTTT.

This clonotype was recorded at least ten times. The J gene is TRBJ2-1, the V gene TRBV27, with 7 positions matching TRBD2. V dropped 5 bases and J dropped 0; count of bases not matched to a gene: 4. This CDR3 contains 15 residues. Germline V gene lookup returns CDR1 MNHEY and CDR2 SMNVEV (reference sequence). The CDR3 sequence: CASSLAALSYNEQFF. The CDR3 coding sequence is TGTGCCAGCAGTCTAGCGGCACTCTCCTACAATGAGCAGTTCTTC.

Ten or more counts support this clonotype. V usage is TRBV29-1 and J usage is TRBJ1-1; no definite D call. The V and J ends lost 5 bases and 0 bases respectively, with 10 bases between them. CDR3 length: 13 residues. Looked up from germline, CDR1 is SQVTM and CDR2 is ANQGSEA. The CDR3 spells CSVSGNLNTEAFF. Here the CDR3 DNA reads TGCAGCGTTTCCGGGAACCTGAACACTGAAGCTTTCTTT.

This rearrangement joins TRBV12-3 or TRBV12-4 to TRBJ2-1, with D perhaps matching TRBD2 (6 bases). V was cut by 3 bases and J by 8 bases, with 23 bases left in between. CDR3 length: 17 residues. CDR3 region: CASSLPSRWDSSDEQFF. The CDR3 DNA reads TGTGCCAGCAGTTTGCCCTCCAGATGGGACTCCAGCGATGAGCAGTTCTTC.

This clonotype appeared many times. The chain combines TRBV27 with TRBJ1-1, with D unresolved. Germline loops: CDR1 MNHEY, CDR2 SMNVEV (reference sequence). CDR3 length equals 13 residues. Trimming cost V 1 base and J 5 bases, with 8 bases left between them. The DNA for the CDR3 is TGTGCCAGCAGTTTATTCCGAGGTACTGAAGCTTTCTTT. It translates to CASSLFRGTEAFF.

The sample holds many counts of this clonotype. The chain recombines TRBV27 with TRBJ2-7, with D possibly being TRBD1 (6 bases). The CDR3 is 14 amino acids. V gave up 6 bases and J gave up 4 bases, with 16 bases separating them. Germline-derived CDR1 and CDR2 are MNHEY and SMNVEV (reference sequence). DNA of the CDR3: TGTGCCAGCAGCAAAATGCAGGGGCAATACGAGCAGTACTTC. This sequence encodes CASSKMQGQYEQYF.

This clonotype was picked up a small number of times. The chain links TRBV3-1 to TRBJ1-5, with D possibly being TRBD1 (5 bases). The CDR3 covers 17 residues. Trimming cost V 0 bases and J 4 bases, with 16 bases left between them. Germline-derived CDR1 and CDR2 are LGHDT and YNNKEL (reference sequence). The CDR3 bases are TGTGCCAGCAGCCAAGATGGAGGGCACCCAGGGAATCAGCCCCAGCATTTT. Its protein product is CASSQDGGHPGNQPQHF.

DNA of the CDR3: TGTGCCAGCAAAGAGGGGCGGGGAAGCGAGCAGTACTTC. Translation gives CASKEGRGSEQYF. The genes are TRBV12-3 or TRBV12-4 and TRBJ2-7, with D maybe TRBD2 (6 bases). The CDR3 contains 13 residues. V was pared by 7 bases and J by 6 bases, with 16 bases between.

The chain uses TRBV9 and TRBJ2-2; D gene uncertain. V dropped 2 bases and J dropped 3 bases, with 17 bases sitting between them. This CDR3 region has 17 residues. Germline CDR1 reads SGDLS; CDR2 reads YYNGEE. The DNA of the CDR3 is TGTGCCAGCAGCGTCGGACCGGACCCGTCAGACACCGGGGAGCTGTTTTTT. Protein product: CASSVGPDPSDTGELFF.

This clonotype has a count of ten or more. The rearrangement uses TRBV6-1 and TRBJ2-3, with 9 bases identical to TRBD1. V dropped 5 bases and J dropped 8; count of bases not matched to a gene: 11. The CDR3 consists of 15 residues. Germline loops: CDR1 MNHNS, CDR2 SASEGT. CDR3 coding DNA: TGTGCCAGCAGTTCCCGGACAGGGGCTGGAGGTACGCAGTATTTT. Translated, it gives CASSSRTGAGGTQYF.

At least ten counts were recorded for this clonotype. The rearrangement uses TRBV5-1 and TRBJ1-2; the D is unclear. Per germline, CDR1 SGHRS and CDR2 YFSETQ. The CDR3 is 15 amino acids. V lost 4 bases and J lost 5, with 18 bases in between. CDR3 sequence reads: CASSKDFSSQYGYTF. CDR3 nucleotide sequence: TGCGCCAGCAGCAAGGATTTCTCCAGCCAGTATGGCTACACCTTC. The entire variable domain, with the rest obtained from reference TRBV5-1 and TRBJ1-2, is as follows: KAGVTQTPRYLIKTRGQQVTLSCSPISGHRSVSWYQQTPGQGLQFLFEYFSETQRNKGNFPGRFSGRQFSNSRSEMNVSTLELGDSALYLCASSKDFSSQYGYTFGSGTRLTVV.